A single sample is the source of the 15 T cell receptor beta chains below, sequenced in a study of T cell responses to AZD1222 COVID-19 vaccine. Measured with immunoSEQ multiplex PCR; TCRdb has only the in-frame clones, and not every one. The table has roughly 58,000 clones, approximately 85% seen once. The starting material was peripheral blood, obtained on day 0 of MenACWY control vaccination. All receptors derive from an adult in good health.

J is TRBJ2-5 and V is TRBV18; TRBD2 matches 12 bases. The CDR3 totals 15 residues. CDR1 and CDR2 from the germline V gene are KGHSH and LQKENI. V lost 5 bases and J lost 7; bases outside the gene matches: 8. DNA for the CDR3: TGTGCCAGCTCAGCGACTAGCGGGAGTGGAGGGACCCAGTACTTC. This encodes CASSATSGSGGTQYF.

V and J are TRBV24-1 and TRBJ1-5, with unresolved D. The germline V gene encodes CDR1 KGHDR and CDR2 SFDVKD. CDR3 length: 14 residues. Trimming removed 5 bases at V and 0 bases at J, with 7 bases between. CDR3 loop: CATSAGDSNQPQHF. Written as DNA, the CDR3 is TGTGCCACCAGTGCAGGCGATAGCAATCAGCCCCAGCATTTT.

V and J are TRBV15 and TRBJ2-5, with no clear D. Trimming shortened V by 4 bases and J by 1 base, and 10 bases separated the two germline ends. This CDR3 is built from 14 residues. The V gene's germline CDR1 is LNHNV and CDR2 YYDKDF (reference sequence). The CDR3 region has the DNA TGTGCCACCAGCACGTTCAAGGGCCAAGAGACCCAGTACTTC. Translation gives CATSTFKGQETQYF. The variable domain in full, with the rest retrieved from reference TRBV15 and TRBJ2-5, is DAMVIQNPRYQVTQFGKPVTLSCSQTLNHNVMYWYQQKSSQAPKLLFHYYDKDFNNEADTPDNFQSRRPNTSFCFLDIRSPGLGDTAMYLCATSTFKGQETQYFGPGTRLLVL.

The V gene is TRBV4-1, the J gene TRBJ1-6; the match to TRBD1 covers 12 bases. V lost 4 bases to trimming and J lost 9 bases; unmatched junction nucleotides: 10. Germline lookup yields CDR1 MGHRA and CDR2 YSYEKL. This CDR3 spans 17 amino acids. The CDR3 reads CASSLTGTGGAGSPLHF. CDR3 sequence (DNA): TGCGCCAGCAGCCTTACCGGGACAGGGGGCGCCGGTTCACCCCTCCACTTT.

The chain joins TRBV4-3 to TRBJ2-7, with TRBD2 matching 11 bases. J gave up 6 bases and V 0 bases, and 4 bases lay outside the gene matches. Germline V CDR1 and CDR2: LGHNA, YSLEER. The CDR3 runs to 15 residues. CDR3 sequence reads: CASSQELAGGLEQYF. The CDR3 DNA reads TGCGCCAGCAGCCAAGAGCTAGCGGGGGGTCTCGAGCAGTACTTC.

In its sample, this clone was seen once. The rearrangement links TRBV2 to TRBJ2-1; 9 bases are shared with TRBD2. J was trimmed by 7 bases and V by 5 bases; bases with no gene match: 9. The CDR3 has 15 residues. Germline-derived CDR1 and CDR2 are SNHLY and FYNNEI. The CDR3 loop reads CASSPGTSLRNEQFF. The DNA for the CDR3 is TGTGCCAGCAGTCCCGGGACTAGCCTTAGGAATGAGCAGTTCTTC.

The chain combines TRBV4-1 with TRBJ2-7; 7 bases agree with TRBD1. The trim removed 1 base at V and 3 bases at J, leaving 6 bases unmatched. Germline assignment: CDR1 MGHRA and CDR2 YSYEKL. This CDR3 has 15 residues. CDR3 amino acids: CASSQGRDSGYEQYF. The CDR3 DNA reads as TGCGCCAGCAGCCAAGGCCGGGACAGTGGCTACGAGCAGTACTTC.

Only a few counts were recorded for this clone. The chain combines TRBV28 with TRBJ1-2; D is perhaps TRBD1 (5 bases). V lost 4 bases, J lost 8 bases, and 14 bases lay in between. Germline V gene lookup returns CDR1 MDHEN and CDR2 SYDVKM. This CDR3 spans 13 amino acids. The CDR3 reads CASSSPGWRGYTF. The DNA of the CDR3 is TGTGCCAGCAGTTCACCAGGGTGGAGGGGCTACACCTTC.

CDR3 bases: TGTGCCAGCAGTTACTCCCGGGCGAATTCACCCCTCCACTTT. This gives the protein CASSYSRANSPLHF. V gene TRBV6-5 combines with J gene TRBJ1-6; unclear D gene. The V end lost 0 bases, the J end lost 7 bases, and 7 bases lay between the germline ends. The CDR3 is 14 amino acids. Germline V gene sequence: CDR1 MNHEY, CDR2 SVGAGI.

V and J are TRBV2 and TRBJ1-4; no clear D. The germline CDR1 and CDR2 sequences are SNHLY and FYNNEI. The ends were cut back, 4 bases at V and 0 bases at J, with 9 bases in the middle. This CDR3 spans 15 amino acids. CDR3 DNA: TGTGCCAGCAGTGTGGCCCCCGCAACTAATGAAAAACTGTTTTTT. Translation gives CASSVAPATNEKLFF.

The chain carries TRBV19 and TRBJ1-6, with D perhaps TRBD1 (6 bases). Germline loops: CDR1 LNHDA, CDR2 SQIVND (reference sequence). The germline V and J ends were trimmed by 2 bases and 9 bases, with 11 bases remaining between them. This CDR3 is 14 amino acids long. The CDR3 region is CASSILGGSSPLHF. The CDR3 nucleotides are TGTGCCAGTAGTATACTAGGGGGAAGTTCACCCCTCCACTTT.

The V call is TRBV6-2 or TRBV6-3, the J call TRBJ2-7, with 7 bases that match TRBD1. The CDR3 spans 17 residues. Germline CDR1 reads MNHEY; CDR2 reads SVGEGT. V shed 4 bases and J 2 bases; nucleotides not matched to a gene: 14. DNA of the CDR3: TGTGCCAGCAGTTCTCATACAGGGGCCGCCAGGACCTACGAGCAGTACTTC. This translates into CASSSHTGAARTYEQYF.

The chain combines TRBV5-1 with TRBJ2-3; TRBD1 agrees at 7 bases. Trimming took 3 bases from V and 2 from J; bases not matched to a gene: 3. The germline gives CDR1 SGHRS, CDR2 YFSETQ. The CDR3 has 14 amino acids. In DNA form, the CDR3 reads TGCGCCAGCAGCTCGGACAGGCACACAGATACGCAGTATTTT. It specifies CASSSDRHTDTQYF.

The rearrangement joins TRBV28 to TRBJ2-7; TRBD2 aligns across 14 bases. Germline assignment: CDR1 MDHEN and CDR2 SYDVKM. This CDR3 region has 15 residues. V lost 6 bases, J lost 7 bases, and 8 bases stayed unmatched. This chain's CDR3 is CASSPGLAGVREQYF. The DNA of the CDR3 is TGTGCCAGCAGCCCGGGACTAGCGGGAGTGAGGGAGCAGTACTTC.

V usage is TRBV29-1 and J usage is TRBJ2-4; no clear D. Germline CDR1 and CDR2: SQVTM and ANQGSEA. Trimming cost V 5 bases and J 0 bases, with 17 bases left between them. The CDR3 sequence is 16 residues long. CDR3 DNA sequence: TGCAGCGTTTTGACGACGCCGCTGCTAGCCAAAAACATTCAGTACTTC. Amino acids: CSVLTTPLLAKNIQYF.